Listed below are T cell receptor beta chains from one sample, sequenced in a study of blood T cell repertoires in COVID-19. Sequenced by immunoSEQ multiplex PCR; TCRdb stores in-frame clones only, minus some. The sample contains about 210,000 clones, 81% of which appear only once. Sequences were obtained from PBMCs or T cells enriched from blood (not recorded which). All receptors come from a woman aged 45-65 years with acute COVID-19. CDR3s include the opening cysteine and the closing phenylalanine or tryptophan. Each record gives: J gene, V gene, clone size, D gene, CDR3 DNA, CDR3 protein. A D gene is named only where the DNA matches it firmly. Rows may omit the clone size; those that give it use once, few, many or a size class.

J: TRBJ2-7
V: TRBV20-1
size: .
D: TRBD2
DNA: TGCAGTGCGGCGGGGGGGGAACGGCAGTACTTC
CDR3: CSAAGGERQYF

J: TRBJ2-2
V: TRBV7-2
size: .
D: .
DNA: TGTGCCAGCAGCCGTGTTCAGTCTCCCACCGGGGAGCTGTTTTTT
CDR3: CASSRVQSPTGELFF

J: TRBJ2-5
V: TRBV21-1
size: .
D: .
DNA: TGTGCCAGCAGCAAAGGCCGGGCTATGGGCCGGACTAGCGGACTCCAAGAGACCCAGTACTTC
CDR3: CASSKGRAMGRTSGLQETQYF

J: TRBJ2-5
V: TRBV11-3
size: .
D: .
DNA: TGTGCCAGCAGCTCCCGGACAGAAAGAGAGACCCAGTACTTC
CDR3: CASSSRTERETQYF

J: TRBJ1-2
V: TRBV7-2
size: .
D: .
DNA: TGTGCCAGCAGCTTAATAGCCGGCCCCTATGGCTACACCTTC
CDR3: CASSLIAGPYGYTF

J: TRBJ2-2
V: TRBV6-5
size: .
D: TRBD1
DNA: TGTGCCAGCAGGATAGACAGGGGGTCTCCTGGGGAGCTGTTTTTT
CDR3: CASRIDRGSPGELFF

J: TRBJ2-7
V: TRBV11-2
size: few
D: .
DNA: TGTGCCAGCAGCTTATCATTCGTGACCAGGGAAAAGGGCGAGCAGTACTTC
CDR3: CASSLSFVTREKGEQYF

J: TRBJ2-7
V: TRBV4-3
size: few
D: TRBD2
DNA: TGCGCCAGCAGCCAAGATTTAACGGGAGGGTACGAGCAGTACTTC
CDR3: CASSQDLTGGYEQYF

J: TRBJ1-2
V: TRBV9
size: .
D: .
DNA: TGTGCCAGCAGCGTTAGTAAATCTAACTATGGCTACACCTTC
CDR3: CASSVSKSNYGYTF

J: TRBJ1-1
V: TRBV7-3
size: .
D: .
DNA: TGTGCCAGCAGCCCCGAGACTCTTCCGGCCACTGAAGCTTTCTTT
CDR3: CASSPETLPATEAFF

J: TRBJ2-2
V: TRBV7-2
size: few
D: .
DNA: TGTGCCAGCAGCTACAGGGTGGTTGACGCCGGGGAGCTGTTTTTT
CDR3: CASSYRVVDAGELFF

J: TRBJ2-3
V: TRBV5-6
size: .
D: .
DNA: TGTGCCAGCAGAATTGGCAGCACAGATACGCAGTATTTT
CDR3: CASRIGSTDTQYF

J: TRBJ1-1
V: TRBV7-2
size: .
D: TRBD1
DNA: TGTGCCAGCAGCTTGGAACTGGGACAGGGCGACACTGAAGCTTTCTTT
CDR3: CASSLELGQGDTEAFF

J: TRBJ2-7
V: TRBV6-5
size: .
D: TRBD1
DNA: TGTGCCAGCTCCACCGGGACAGGGGGCCTCGAGCAGTACTTC
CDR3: CASSTGTGGLEQYF

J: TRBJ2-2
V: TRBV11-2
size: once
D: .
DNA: TGTGCCAGCAGCTTTAGGAGGGCTAACGCGAACACCGGGGAGCTGTTTTTT
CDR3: CASSFRRANANTGELFF

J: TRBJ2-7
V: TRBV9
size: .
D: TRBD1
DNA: TGTGCCAGCAGCCCCCGACAGGGAAGTGGGGAGCAGTACTTC
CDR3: CASSPRQGSGEQYF

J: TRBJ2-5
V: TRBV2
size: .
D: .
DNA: TGTGCCAGCAGAGCGGATCAAGAGACCCAGTACTTC
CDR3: CASRADQETQYF

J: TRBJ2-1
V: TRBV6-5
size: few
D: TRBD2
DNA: TGTGCCAGCACCTCAAGCGGGGGGGCCCACAATGAGCAGTTCTTC
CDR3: CASTSSGGAHNEQFF

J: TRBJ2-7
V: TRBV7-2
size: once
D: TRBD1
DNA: TGTGCCAGCAGCTTAATGGCTATGGGACAGAGCTACGAGCAGTACTTC
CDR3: CASSLMAMGQSYEQYF

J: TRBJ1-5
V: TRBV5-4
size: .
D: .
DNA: TGTGCCAGCAGCTTGGGAGGGATTAGCAATCAGCCCCAGCATTTT
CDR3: CASSLGGISNQPQHF

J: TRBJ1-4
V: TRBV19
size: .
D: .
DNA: TGTGCCAGTATGGCCAGGGTCGATGAAAAACTGTTTTTT
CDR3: CASMARVDEKLFF

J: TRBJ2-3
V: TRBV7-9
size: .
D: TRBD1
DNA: TGTGCCAGCAGCGGACAGGGTAGCACAGATACGCAGTATTTT
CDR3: CASSGQGSTDTQYF

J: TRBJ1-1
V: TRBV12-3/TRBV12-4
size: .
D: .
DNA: TGTGCCAGCACCAAACTTCATGAAGCTTTCTTT
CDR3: CASTKLHEAFF

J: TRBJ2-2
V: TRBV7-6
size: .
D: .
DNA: TGTGCCAGCAGCTTGGCCTACGGGGTTGCCGGGGAGCTGTTTTTT
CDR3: CASSLAYGVAGELFF

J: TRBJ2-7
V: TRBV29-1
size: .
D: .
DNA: TGCAGCGTTGGGTCAATCACTGACGAGCAGTACTTC
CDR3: CSVGSITDEQYF

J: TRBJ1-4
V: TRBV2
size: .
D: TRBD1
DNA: TGTGCCAGCAGTTGGCAGGGGGCGCAGGAAAAACTGTTTTTT
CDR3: CASSWQGAQEKLFF

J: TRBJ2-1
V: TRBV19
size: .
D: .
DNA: TGTGCCAGTACGTCAAGGGGTCAAGGCTACAATGAGCAGTTCTTC
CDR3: CASTSRGQGYNEQFF

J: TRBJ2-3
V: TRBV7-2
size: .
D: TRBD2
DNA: TGTGCCAGCAGCTTAGCTGGTGGGAGGGCCACAGATACGCAGTATTTT
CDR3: CASSLAGGRATDTQYF

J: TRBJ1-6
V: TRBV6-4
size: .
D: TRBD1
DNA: TGTGCCAGCAGTGACGGGACAGGGGGCCATTCACCCCTCCACTTT
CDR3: CASSDGTGGHSPLHF

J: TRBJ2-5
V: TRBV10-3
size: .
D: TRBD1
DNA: TGTGCCATCAGTGCCGATAGTACAGGGGGCGAGACCCAGTACTTC
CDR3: CAISADSTGGETQYF

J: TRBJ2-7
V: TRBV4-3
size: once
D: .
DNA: TGCGCCAGCAGCCAAGTGGGCAGAACCTCCGAGCAGTACTTC
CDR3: CASSQVGRTSEQYF

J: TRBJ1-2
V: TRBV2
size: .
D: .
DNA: TGTGCCAGCAACGAACAGGTCTTCTATGGCTACACCTTC
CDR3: CASNEQVFYGYTF

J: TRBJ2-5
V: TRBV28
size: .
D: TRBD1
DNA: TGTGCCAGCAACCGTTTCGGGACAGGGGAGGAGACCCAGTACTTC
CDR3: CASNRFGTGEETQYF

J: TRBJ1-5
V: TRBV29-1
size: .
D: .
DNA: TGCAGCGTTGGAGGAGGCCATAGCAATCAGCCCCAGCATTTT
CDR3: CSVGGGHSNQPQHF

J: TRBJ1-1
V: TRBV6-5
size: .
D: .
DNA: TGTGCCAGCAGAACGGACAGCATCACTGAAGCTTTCTTT
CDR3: CASRTDSITEAFF

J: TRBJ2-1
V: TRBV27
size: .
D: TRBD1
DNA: TGTGCCAGCATGGACAGGGGAGGCTACAATGAGCAGTTCTTC
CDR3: CASMDRGGYNEQFF

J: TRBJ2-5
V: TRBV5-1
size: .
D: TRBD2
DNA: TGCGCCAGCATTTTAGCGGGGGGGCCTTCGGAGACCCAGTACTTC
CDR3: CASILAGGPSETQYF

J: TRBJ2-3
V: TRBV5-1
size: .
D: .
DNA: TGCGCCAGCAGCGAGACAGGCTTCACAGATACGCAGTATTTT
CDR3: CASSETGFTDTQYF

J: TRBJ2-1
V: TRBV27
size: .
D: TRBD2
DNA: TGTGCCAGCAGTTTATTAGCGGGAGGGATTAATGAGCAGTTCTTC
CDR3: CASSLLAGGINEQFF

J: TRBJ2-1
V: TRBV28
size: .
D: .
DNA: TGTGCCAGCCTTTTGCAGGGGGGCGTTGAGCAGTTCTTC
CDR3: CASLLQGGVEQFF

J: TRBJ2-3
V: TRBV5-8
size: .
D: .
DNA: TGTGCCAGCAGCTTGGCCTTGTTGACAGATACGCAGTATTTT
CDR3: CASSLALLTDTQYF

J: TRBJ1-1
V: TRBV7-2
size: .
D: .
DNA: TGTGCCAGCAGCTTTACCGGGAACACTGAAGCTTTCTTT
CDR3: CASSFTGNTEAFF

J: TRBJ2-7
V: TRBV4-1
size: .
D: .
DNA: TGCGCCAGCAGCCACCCTGTTGTACAGGCGGAGCAGTACTTC
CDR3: CASSHPVVQAEQYF

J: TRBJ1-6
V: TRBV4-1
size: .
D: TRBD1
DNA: TGCGCCAGCAGCCAGGGACAGGTGCTCACCCGATCACCCCTCCACTTT
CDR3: CASSQGQVLTRSPLHF

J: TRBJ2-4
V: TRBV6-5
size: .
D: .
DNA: TGTGCCAGCATCGTACAGGGTTTAAACATTCAGTACTTC
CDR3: CASIVQGLNIQYF